This is a list of T cell receptor beta chains from one sample in a study of T-cell memory formation after mild COVID-19. MiXCR, run by TCRdb on the 5' RACE reads, gives a single entry per CDR3 protein. The repertoire includes some 130,000 distinct CDR3 sequences, roughly 6.2% of them detected once, and 2.2% sits in the top ten. The specimen sequenced was PBMCs or a T cell subset sorted from them (not recorded which). The receptor source for this set is an adult woman who had mild COVID-19 (a few samples of this study predate the infection). Cell type and time point are not known. Both conserved end residues are part of each CDR3. The D gene is left open where the match is weak. Clone size, where shown, is once, few, many, or a class for clones that have expanded.

V: TRBV4-1; J: TRBJ2-3; D: -; size: few; CDR3: CASSPKFSPVTDTQYF; DNA: TGCGCCAGCAGCCCCAAATTTTCTCCGGTAACAGATACGCAGTATTTT
V: TRBV29-1; J: TRBJ2-5; D: -; size: few; CDR3: CSVARNRATGETQYF; DNA: TGCAGCGTTGCACGGAACCGGGCGACGGGTGAGACCCAGTACTTC
V: TRBV5-1; J: TRBJ1-2; D: -; size: -; CDR3: CASSLDHFQGLYGYTF; DNA: TGCGCCAGCAGCTTGGATCATTTCCAGGGACTGTATGGCTACACCTTC
V: TRBV5-1; J: TRBJ2-2; D: -; size: many; CDR3: CASSDGFPWELFF; DNA: TGCGCCAGCAGCGACGGGTTCCCTTGGGAGCTGTTTTTT
V: TRBV7-8; J: TRBJ1-1; D: -; size: many; CDR3: CASSLAGGSEAFF; DNA: TGTGCCAGCAGCTTAGCCGGAGGATCTGAAGCTTTCTTT
V: TRBV5-1; J: TRBJ2-1; D: -; size: many; CDR3: CASSLVRDNEQFF; DNA: TGCGCCAGCAGCTTGGTTAGAGACAATGAGCAGTTCTTC
V: TRBV5-1; J: TRBJ2-1; D: TRBD1; size: -; CDR3: CASSLFGTTGGWVWSYNEQFF; DNA: TGCGCCAGCAGCTTGTTTGGAACGACAGGGGGCTGGGTCTGGTCCTACAATGAGCAGTTCTTC
V: TRBV18; J: TRBJ2-6; D: -; size: -; CDR3: CASSTTGPSGANVLTF; DNA: TGTGCCAGCTCAACGACAGGACCCTCTGGGGCCAACGTCCTGACTTTC
V: TRBV30; J: TRBJ1-1; D: -; size: -; CDR3: CAWRAGMNTEAFF; DNA: TGTGCCTGGAGGGCAGGGATGAACACTGAAGCTTTCTTT
V: TRBV10-3; J: TRBJ2-7; D: TRBD2; size: few; CDR3: CAISRKGWREGDEQYF; DNA: TGTGCCATCAGCAGGAAAGGCTGGCGGGAGGGCGACGAGCAGTACTTC
V: TRBV19; J: TRBJ2-4; D: TRBD1; size: -; CDR3: CASSIQGARVGNIQYF; DNA: TGTGCCAGTAGTATACAGGGGGCAAGGGTTGGAAACATTCAGTACTTC